This TCR beta chain originates from a study of beta chain features in type 1 diabetes. The entirety of the isolated RNA underwent reverse transcription, so expressed TCRB transcripts were sequenced. Here immunoSEQ multiplex PCR was the method, and the copy in TCRdb shows in-frame clones only, minus some. This table has about 290,000 clones, about 8% appearing once. Germline assignment: CDR1 SGHTA and CDR2 FQGNSA. The ends were cut back, 3 bases at V and 7 bases at J, with 9 bases in the middle. CDR3 length: 13 residues. Details on this clone: The sample contains more than one DNA sequence encoding this CDR3.

Sample: central memory CD4+ T cells from blood. The sequence came from a woman aged 18-29 years in good health. The chain uses TRBV7-2 and TRBJ2-2; D uncertain. The CDR3: CASSFRGSGELFF. The DNA of the CDR3 is TGTGCCAGCAGCTTCCGCGGAAGCGGGGAGCTGTTTTTT.